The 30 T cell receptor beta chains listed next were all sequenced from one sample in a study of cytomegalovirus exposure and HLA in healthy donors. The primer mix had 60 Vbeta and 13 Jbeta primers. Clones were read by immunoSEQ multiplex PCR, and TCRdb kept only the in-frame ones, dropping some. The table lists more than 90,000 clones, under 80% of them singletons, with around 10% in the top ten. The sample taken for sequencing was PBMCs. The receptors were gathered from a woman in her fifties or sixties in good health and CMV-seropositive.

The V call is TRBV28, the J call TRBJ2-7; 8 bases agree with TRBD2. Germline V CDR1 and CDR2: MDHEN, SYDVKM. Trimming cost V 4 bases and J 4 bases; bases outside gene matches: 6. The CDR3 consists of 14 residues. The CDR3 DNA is TGTGCCAGCAGTTCGGGGGGGGCGAAGTACGAGCAGTACTTC. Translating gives CASSSGGAKYEQYF.

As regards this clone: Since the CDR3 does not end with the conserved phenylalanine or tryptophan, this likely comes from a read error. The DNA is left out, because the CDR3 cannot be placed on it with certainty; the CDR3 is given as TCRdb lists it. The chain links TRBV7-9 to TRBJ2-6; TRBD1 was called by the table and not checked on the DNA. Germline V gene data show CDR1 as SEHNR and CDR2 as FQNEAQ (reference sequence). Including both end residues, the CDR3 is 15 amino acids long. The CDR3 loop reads CASSSQGSDRTILSY.

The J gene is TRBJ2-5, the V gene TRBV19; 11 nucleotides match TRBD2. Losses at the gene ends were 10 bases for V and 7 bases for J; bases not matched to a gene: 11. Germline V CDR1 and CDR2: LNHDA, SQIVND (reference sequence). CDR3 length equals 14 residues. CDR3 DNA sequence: TGTGCCACTAAGGGACTAGCGGAGGGAGGGACCCAGTACTTC. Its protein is CATKGLAEGGTQYF.

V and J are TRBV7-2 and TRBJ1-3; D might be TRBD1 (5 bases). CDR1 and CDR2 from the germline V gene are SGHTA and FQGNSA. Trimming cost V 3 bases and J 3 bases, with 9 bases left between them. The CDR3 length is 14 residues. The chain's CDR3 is CASSFFDSGNTIYF. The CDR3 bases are TGTGCCAGCAGCTTCTTTGACAGTGGAAACACCATATATTTT.

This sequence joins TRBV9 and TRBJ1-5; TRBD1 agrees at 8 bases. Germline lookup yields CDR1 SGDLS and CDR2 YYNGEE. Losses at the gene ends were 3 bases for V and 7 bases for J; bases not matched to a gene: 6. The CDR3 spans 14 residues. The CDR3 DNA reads TGTGCCAGCAGCGCCGACAGGGGTTTGCAGCCCCAGCATTTT. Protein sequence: CASSADRGLQPQHF. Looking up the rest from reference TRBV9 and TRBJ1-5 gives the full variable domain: DSGVTQTPKHLITATGQRVTLRCSPRSGDLSVYWYQQSLDQGLQFLIQYYNGEERAKGNILERFSAQQFPDLHSELNLSSLELGDSALYFCASSADRGLQPQHFGDGTRLSIL.

CDR3 coding DNA: TGTGCCAGCAGTATTAGGACTAGTCATGGAGAGACCCAGTACTTC. Amino acids: CASSIRTSHGETQYF. The chain links TRBV6-1 to TRBJ2-5; 7 nucleotides match TRBD2. V was clipped by 5 bases and J by 4 bases; unmatched bases: 10. The CDR3 length is 15 residues. Germline lookup yields CDR1 MNHNS and CDR2 SASEGT.

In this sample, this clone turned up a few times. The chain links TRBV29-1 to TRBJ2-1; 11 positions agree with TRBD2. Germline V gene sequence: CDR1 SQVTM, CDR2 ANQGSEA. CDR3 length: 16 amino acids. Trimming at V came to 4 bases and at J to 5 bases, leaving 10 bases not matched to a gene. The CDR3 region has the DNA TGCAGCGTTGTTTCGGCTAGCGGGAGGACTAACAATGAGCAGTTCTTC. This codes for CSVVSASGRTNNEQFF.

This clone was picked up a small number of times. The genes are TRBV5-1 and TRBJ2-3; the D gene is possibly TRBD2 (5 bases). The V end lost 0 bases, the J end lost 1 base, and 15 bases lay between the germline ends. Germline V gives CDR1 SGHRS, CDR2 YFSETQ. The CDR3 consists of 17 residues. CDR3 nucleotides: TGCGCCAGCAGCTTGGTAGACGGGGAAAAGGGCACAGATACGCAGTATTTT. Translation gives CASSLVDGEKGTDTQYF.

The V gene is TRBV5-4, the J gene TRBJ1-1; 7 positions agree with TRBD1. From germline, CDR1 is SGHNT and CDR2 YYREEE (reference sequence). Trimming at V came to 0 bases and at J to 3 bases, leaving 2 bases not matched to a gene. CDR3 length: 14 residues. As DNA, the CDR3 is TGTGCCAGCAGCTTGGTTGACAGGGACACTGAAGCTTTCTTT. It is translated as CASSLVDRDTEAFF.

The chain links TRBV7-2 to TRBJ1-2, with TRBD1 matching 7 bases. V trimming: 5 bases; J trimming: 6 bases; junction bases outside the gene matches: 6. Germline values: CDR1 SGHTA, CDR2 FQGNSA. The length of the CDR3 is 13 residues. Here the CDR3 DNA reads TGTGCCAGCAGCCCAGGGACAGCCAATGGCTACACCTTC. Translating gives CASSPGTANGYTF.

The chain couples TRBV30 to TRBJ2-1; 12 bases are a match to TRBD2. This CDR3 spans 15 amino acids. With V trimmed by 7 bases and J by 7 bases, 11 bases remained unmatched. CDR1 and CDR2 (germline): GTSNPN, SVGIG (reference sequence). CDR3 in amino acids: CASDGGLAGGNEQFF. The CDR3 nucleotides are TGTGCCTCCGACGGGGGGCTAGCGGGAGGGAATGAGCAGTTCTTC. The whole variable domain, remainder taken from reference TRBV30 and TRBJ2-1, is SQTIHQWPATLVQPVGSPLSLECTVEGTSNPNLYWYRQAAGRGLQLLFYSVGIGQISSEVPQNLSASRPQDRQFILSSKKLLLSDSGFYLCASDGGLAGGNEQFFGPGTRLTVL.

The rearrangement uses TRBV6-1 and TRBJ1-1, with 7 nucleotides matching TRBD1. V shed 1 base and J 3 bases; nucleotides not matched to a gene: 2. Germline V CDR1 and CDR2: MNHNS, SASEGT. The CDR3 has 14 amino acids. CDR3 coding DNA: TGTGCCAGCAGTGAAGAGACAGGGCACACTGAAGCTTTCTTT. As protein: CASSEETGHTEAFF.

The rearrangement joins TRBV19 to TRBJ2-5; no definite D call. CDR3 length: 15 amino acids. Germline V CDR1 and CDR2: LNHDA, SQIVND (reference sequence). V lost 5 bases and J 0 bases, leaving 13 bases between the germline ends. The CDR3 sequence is CASSSAARYQETQYF. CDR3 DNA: TGTGCCAGTAGTTCCGCTGCCAGGTACCAAGAGACCCAGTACTTC.

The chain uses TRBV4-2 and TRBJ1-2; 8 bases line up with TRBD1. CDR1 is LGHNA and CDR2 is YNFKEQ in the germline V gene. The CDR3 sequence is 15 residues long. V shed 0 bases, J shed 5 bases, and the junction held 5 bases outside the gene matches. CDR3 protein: CASSQDADREYGYTF. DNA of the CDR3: TGTGCCAGCAGCCAAGATGCGGACAGGGAATATGGCTACACCTTC.

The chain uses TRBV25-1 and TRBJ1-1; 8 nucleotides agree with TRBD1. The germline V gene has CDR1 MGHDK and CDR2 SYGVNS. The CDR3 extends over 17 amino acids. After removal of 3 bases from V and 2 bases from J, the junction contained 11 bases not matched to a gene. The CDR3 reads CASSERKAGTGNTEAFF. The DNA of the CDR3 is TGTGCCAGCAGTGAGAGAAAAGCCGGGACAGGCAACACTGAAGCTTTCTTT.

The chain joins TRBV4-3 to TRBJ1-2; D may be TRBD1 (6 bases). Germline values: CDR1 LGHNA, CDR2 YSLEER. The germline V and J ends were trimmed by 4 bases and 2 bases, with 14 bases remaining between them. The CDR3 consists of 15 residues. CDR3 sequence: CASSPQSTGNYGYTF. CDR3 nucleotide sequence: TGCGCCAGCAGCCCACAGAGTACAGGGAACTATGGCTACACCTTC.

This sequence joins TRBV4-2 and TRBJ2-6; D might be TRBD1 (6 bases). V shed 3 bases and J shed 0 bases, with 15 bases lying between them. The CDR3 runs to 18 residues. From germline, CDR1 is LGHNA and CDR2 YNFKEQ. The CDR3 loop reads CASSHSRQAISGANVLTF. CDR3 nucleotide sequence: TGTGCCAGCAGCCACTCAAGACAGGCCATCTCTGGGGCCAACGTCCTGACTTTC.

CDR3 residues: CAISESPSSSEQFF. The CDR3, as DNA: TGTGCCATCAGTGAGTCTCCGTCCTCTAGCGAGCAGTTCTTC. The chain has TRBV10-3 and TRBJ2-1; possibly TRBD2 for D (5 bases). The CDR3 has 14 amino acids. CDR1 and CDR2 (germline): ENHRY, SYGVKD. Trimming took off 0 bases at V and 10 bases at J, with 13 bases between the two ends.

As DNA, the CDR3 is TGTGCCAGAGAAGACAGGGTAGGAGAGACCCAGTACTTC. Translation gives CAREDRVGETQYF. This chain links TRBV2 with TRBJ2-5; 7 nucleotides match TRBD1. Germline lookup yields CDR1 SNHLY and CDR2 FYNNEI. This CDR3 is 13 amino acids long. Germline trimming cut 9 bases from V and 4 bases from J; bases unmatched to any gene: 8.

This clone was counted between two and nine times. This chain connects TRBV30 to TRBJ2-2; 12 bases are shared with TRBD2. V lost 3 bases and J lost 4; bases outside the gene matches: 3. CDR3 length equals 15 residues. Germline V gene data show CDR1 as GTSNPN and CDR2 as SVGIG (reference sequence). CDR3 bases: TGTGCCTGGAGCAGACTAGCGGGAGCCACCGGGGAGCTGTTTTTT. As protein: CAWSRLAGATGELFF.

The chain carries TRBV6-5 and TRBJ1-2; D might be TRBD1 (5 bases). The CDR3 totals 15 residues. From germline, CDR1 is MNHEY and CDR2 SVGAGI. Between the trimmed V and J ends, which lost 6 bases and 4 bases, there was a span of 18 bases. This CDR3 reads CASSTQRQSPYGYTF. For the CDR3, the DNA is TGTGCCAGCAGCACGCAACGACAGAGCCCCTATGGCTACACCTTC.

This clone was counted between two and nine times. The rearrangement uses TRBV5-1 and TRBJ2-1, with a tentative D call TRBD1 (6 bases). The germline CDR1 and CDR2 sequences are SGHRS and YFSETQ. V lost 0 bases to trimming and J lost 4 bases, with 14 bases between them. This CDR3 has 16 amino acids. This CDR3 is CASSLDGDTYYNEQFF. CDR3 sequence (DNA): TGCGCCAGCAGCTTGGATGGGGACACCTATTACAATGAGCAGTTCTTC. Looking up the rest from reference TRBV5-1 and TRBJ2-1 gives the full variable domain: KAGVTQTPRYLIKTRGQQVTLSCSPISGHRSVSWYQQTPGQGLQFLFEYFSETQRNKGNFPGRFSGRQFSNSRSEMNVSTLELGDSALYLCASSLDGDTYYNEQFFGPGTRLTVL.

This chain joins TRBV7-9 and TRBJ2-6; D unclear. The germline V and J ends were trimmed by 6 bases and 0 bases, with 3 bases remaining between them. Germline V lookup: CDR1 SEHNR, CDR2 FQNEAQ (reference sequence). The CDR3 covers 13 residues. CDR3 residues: CASSHSGANVLTF. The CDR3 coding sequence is TGTGCCAGCAGTCACTCTGGGGCCAACGTCCTGACTTTC.

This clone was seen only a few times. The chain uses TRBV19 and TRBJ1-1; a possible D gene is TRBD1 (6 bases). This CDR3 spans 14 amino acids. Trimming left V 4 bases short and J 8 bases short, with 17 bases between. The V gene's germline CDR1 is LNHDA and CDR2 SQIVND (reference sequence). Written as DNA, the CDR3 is TGTGCCAGTAGTACTCAGGGGTTCTCAGACGAAGCTTTCTTT. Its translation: CASSTQGFSDEAFF.

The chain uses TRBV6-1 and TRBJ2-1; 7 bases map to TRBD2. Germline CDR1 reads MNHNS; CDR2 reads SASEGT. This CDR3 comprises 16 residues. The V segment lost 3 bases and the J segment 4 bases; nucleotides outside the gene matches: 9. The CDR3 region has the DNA TGTGCCAGCAGTGATCCTACTGGGGAGGGATACAATGAGCAGTTCTTC. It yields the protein CASSDPTGEGYNEQFF.

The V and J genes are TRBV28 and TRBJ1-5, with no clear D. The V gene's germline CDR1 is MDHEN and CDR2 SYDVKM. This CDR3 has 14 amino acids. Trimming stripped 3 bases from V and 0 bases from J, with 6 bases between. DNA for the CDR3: TGTGCCAGCAGTTTCCCGTATAGCAATCAGCCCCAGCATTTT. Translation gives CASSFPYSNQPQHF.

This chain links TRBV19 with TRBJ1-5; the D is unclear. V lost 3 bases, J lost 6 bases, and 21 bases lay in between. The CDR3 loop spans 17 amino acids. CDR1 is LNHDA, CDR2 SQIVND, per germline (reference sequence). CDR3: CASSIPPGSGWSQPQHF. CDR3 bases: TGTGCCAGTAGTATCCCCCCGGGAAGTGGGTGGAGTCAGCCCCAGCATTTT.

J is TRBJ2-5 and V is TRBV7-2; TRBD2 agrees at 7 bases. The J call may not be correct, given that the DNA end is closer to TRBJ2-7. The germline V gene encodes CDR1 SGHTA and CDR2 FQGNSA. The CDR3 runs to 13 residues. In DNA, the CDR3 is TGTGCCAGCAGCTTTCGGCGGGAGCGCGAGCAGTACTTC. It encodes CASSFRREREQYF.

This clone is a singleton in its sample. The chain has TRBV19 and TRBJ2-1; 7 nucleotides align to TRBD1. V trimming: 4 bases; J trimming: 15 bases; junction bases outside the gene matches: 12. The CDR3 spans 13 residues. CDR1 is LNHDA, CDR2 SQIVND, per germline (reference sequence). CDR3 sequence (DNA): TGTGCCAGTAGTACCCCGAGGGGGCAACTCAGGTTCTTC. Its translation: CASSTPRGQLRFF.

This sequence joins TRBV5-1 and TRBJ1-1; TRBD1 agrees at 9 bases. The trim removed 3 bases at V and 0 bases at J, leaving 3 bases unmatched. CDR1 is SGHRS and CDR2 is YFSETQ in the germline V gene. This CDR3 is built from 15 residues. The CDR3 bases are TGCGCCAGCAGCTGGGACAGGGACATGAACACTGAAGCTTTCTTT. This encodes CASSWDRDMNTEAFF.